The subject of this entry is one TCR beta chain. These data originate in a study of cytomegalovirus exposure and HLA in healthy donors. The CDR3 loop spans 19 amino acids. Unmatched junction bases numbered 13, after V lost 1 base and J lost 8 bases. The germline gives CDR1 MGHRA, CDR2 YSYEKL. A multiplex PCR was run with 60 Vbeta primers and 13 Jbeta primers. Here immunoSEQ multiplex PCR was the method, and the copy in TCRdb shows in-frame clones only, minus some. Among about 130,000 clones, around 75% were seen once, and the ten largest hold about 3.4%. Sequences were obtained from PBMCs. The chain uses TRBV4-1 and TRBJ2-3; 15 positions match TRBD2. This TCR was sampled from a man aged 25-40 years in good health and CMV-seronegative. This CDR3 reads CASSQGITGTSGGYGTQYF. CDR3 in DNA: TGCGCCAGCAGCCAAGGGATAACTGGGACTAGCGGGGGGTATGGTACGCAGTATTTT.